This T cell receptor beta chain was sequenced in a study of blood T cell repertoires in COVID-19 (dated by TCRdb to 2020 to 2022). About the full investigation: Samples from collaborators originated in the United States, Italy and Spain and spanned both the acute and convalescent phases of COVID-19. The dataset comprised deeply sampled blood TCRbeta repertoires from subjects exposed to, actively infected with, or recovered from COVID-19. Nearly every sample came with metadata listing a de-identified subject ID, COVID-19 status, age in years and sex. The samples were drawn from two sources: the first 160 participants of the ongoing ImmuneRACE study, and 1,000 to 1,500 subjects contributed by 6 global collaborators. Where HLA class I and class II types were available, the types were taken from metadata supplied by the sample provider, not from assay-based typing. A freely available public database, intended as a resource for researchers studying the immune response to SARS-CoV-2, is where the repertoires were released. The prospective study material was composed of cDNA or gDNA derived from T cells, B-cell-depleted T cells, or PBMCs.

Each collaborating institution followed its own protocols to collect whole blood in K2EDTA tubes. For TCRbeta analysis, collaborators shipped samples in one of three forms: frozen whole blood, isolated PBMCs, or DNA extracted from either of those sample types. The investigation overall reported the following: Clinical and demographic metadata were provided uncurated, with the amount varying by source and participant.

With respect to this clone: Its antigen specificity is not known. Base qualities are not recorded, but no much larger clone differs from it by a single base.

TCRbeta CDR3 regions were amplified from genomic DNA by means of the immunoSEQ Assay, a bias-controlled multiplex PCR. In the paper's pipeline: The number of nucleated cells in each sample was estimated from the amplification of reference gene primers within the assay. To quantify the absolute abundance of each unique TCRbeta CDR3 rearrangement, sequence reads were collapsed and filtered. Productive Simpson clonality was computed per sample as the square root of Simpson's diversity index over productive rearrangements. Entries here come from immuneACCESS through TCRdb and include only in-frame sequences with V and J called. Some clones fail to appear in such tables; in the studies checked, an unresolved V gene covers under half of the shortfall, and the cause of the remainder is unknown. That table furnishes V, J and clone size, whereas the DNA furnished D and trimming. The sample yields some 310,000 clones; roughly 84% were counted once. Together, the top ten hold 1% of the sample.

This clonotype originated in a man over 45 with active or convalescent COVID-19. Sequencing was performed on peripheral blood.

The DNA reads as follows: TGTGCCAGCATAGGTGACAGGGACACCGGGGAGCTGTTTTTT. The translation is CASIGDRDTGELFF. The chain is made from TRBV28 and TRBJ2-2; TRBD1 aligns with 7 central bases. Compared with germline, V lacks 7 bases and J lacks 3 bases; bases without a gene match: 5. CDR1 and CDR2, per the germline V gene, are MDHEN and SYDVKM. Taken from cysteine to phenylalanine, the CDR3 has 14 residues. Of the read, only the CDR3 DNA is kept; its 42 bases are in frame from base 1.